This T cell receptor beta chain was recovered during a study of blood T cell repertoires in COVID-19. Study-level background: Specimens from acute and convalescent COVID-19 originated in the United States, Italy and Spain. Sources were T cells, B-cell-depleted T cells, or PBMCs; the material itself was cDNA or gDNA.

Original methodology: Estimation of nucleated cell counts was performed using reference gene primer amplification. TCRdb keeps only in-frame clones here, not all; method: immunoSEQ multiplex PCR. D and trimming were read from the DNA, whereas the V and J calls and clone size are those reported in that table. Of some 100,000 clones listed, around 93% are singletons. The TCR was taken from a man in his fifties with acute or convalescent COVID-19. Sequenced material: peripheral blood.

The CDR3 spells CASSPDGRSTEAFF. As DNA, the CDR3 is TGTGCCAGCAGCCCTGATGGCCGCAGCACTGAAGCTTTCTTT. V is TRBV5-6 and J is TRBJ1-1, with D unclear. Trimming took 4 bases from V and 4 from J, leaving 14 bases between them. CDR1 and CDR2 (germline): SGHDT, YYEEEE. CDR3 size: 14 residues. Based on the CDR3 plus reference TRBV5-6 and TRBJ1-1, the full variable domain is DAGVTQSPTHLIKTRGQQVTLRCSPKSGHDTVSWYQQALGQGPQFIFQYYEEEERQRGNFPDRFSGHQFPNYSSELNVNALLLGDSALYLCASSPDGRSTEAFFGQGTRLTVV.